The 21 T cell receptor beta chains below were found in one sample sequenced in a study of cytomegalovirus exposure and HLA in healthy donors. 13 Jbeta primers and 60 Vbeta primers were used for the PCR. Sequencing used immunoSEQ multiplex PCR; TCRdb keeps in-frame clones, though not all of them. The table includes tens of thousands of clones, 63% detected once. The source material was PBMCs. These receptors were obtained from a woman aged 40-49 years in good health and CMV-seropositive.

This clone was recorded only once. This chain connects TRBV9 to TRBJ2-1; a weak D match, TRBD2 (5 bases). Germline CDR1 SGDLS, CDR2 YYNGEE. The ends were cut back, 4 bases at V and 4 bases at J, with 15 bases in the middle. The CDR3 is 15 residues long. The CDR3 nucleotides are TGTGCCAGCAGCCTCAAAGAGGGCTCATACAATGAGCAGTTCTTC. Amino acid sequence: CASSLKEGSYNEQFF.

This clone was seen a few times. This chain joins TRBV5-1 and TRBJ1-1, with TRBD1 as a possible D gene (5 bases). Germline CDR1 reads SGHRS; CDR2 reads YFSETQ. Trimming took off 0 bases at V and 1 base at J, with 10 bases between the two ends. This CDR3 has 15 residues. The CDR3 region is CASSLEGLRNTEAFF. The CDR3, as DNA: TGCGCCAGCAGCTTGGAGGGGCTAAGGAACACTGAAGCTTTCTTT. The full variable domain, completed using reference TRBV5-1 and TRBJ1-1, is KAGVTQTPRYLIKTRGQQVTLSCSPISGHRSVSWYQQTPGQGLQFLFEYFSETQRNKGNFPGRFSGRQFSNSRSEMNVSTLELGDSALYLCASSLEGLRNTEAFFGQGTRLTVV.

This clone was detected only once. The rearrangement links TRBV29-1 to TRBJ1-5, with 10 positions matching TRBD1. The CDR3 extends over 13 amino acids. After removal of 5 bases from V and 7 bases from J, the junction contained 5 bases not matched to a gene. CDR1 is SQVTM, CDR2 ANQGSEA, per germline. CDR3 nucleotides: TGCAGCGTTCAGTTGACAGGGGGCCAGCCCCAGCATTTT. Its translation is CSVQLTGGQPQHF.

CDR3 bases: TGTGCCAGCAGCCCTTATTGGGGGAACCTCGGGGGTGAGCAGTTCTTC. Its translation is CASSPYWGNLGGEQFF. This chain joins TRBV7-9 and TRBJ2-1; TRBD2 is a possible D gene (6 bases). Per germline, CDR1 SEHNR and CDR2 FQNEAQ (reference sequence). V lost 5 bases to trimming and J lost 9 bases, with 23 bases between them. The CDR3 extends over 16 amino acids. Filled out from reference TRBV7-9 and TRBJ2-1, the complete variable domain reads DTGVSQNPRHKITKRGQNVTFRCDPISEHNRLYWYRQTLGQGPEFLTYFQNEAQLEKSRLLSDRFSAERPKGSFSTLEIQRTEQGDSAMYLCASSPYWGNLGGEQFFGPGTRLTVL.

The rearrangement uses TRBV5-1 and TRBJ1-1, with TRBD1 as a possible D gene (6 bases). Trimming stripped 0 bases from V and 3 bases from J, with 9 bases between. Germline V gives CDR1 SGHRS, CDR2 YFSETQ. This CDR3 region has 14 residues. The CDR3 DNA follows: TGCGCCAGCAGCTTGGGGGACACGTACACTGAAGCTTTCTTT. This codes for CASSLGDTYTEAFF.

The CDR3 DNA is TGTGCCAGCTCACTCACCCTTACAGGGTTGAGGACTGAAGCTTTCTTT. Translating gives CASSLTLTGLRTEAFF. V usage is TRBV18 and J usage is TRBJ1-1, with D possibly matching TRBD1 (6 bases). The V gene's germline CDR1 is KGHSH and CDR2 LQKENI. The CDR3 loop spans 16 amino acids. The ends were cut back, 4 bases at V and 5 bases at J, with 20 bases in the middle.

The CDR3: CASSLTSTYEQYF. The CDR3 nucleotides read TGTGCCAGCAGCCTCACATCCACCTACGAGCAGTACTTC. The chain recombines TRBV7-9 with TRBJ2-7; D uncertain. The V end was cut by 5 bases, the J end by 2 bases, with 10 bases between. Germline V gives CDR1 SEHNR, CDR2 FQNEAQ (reference sequence). This CDR3 is built from 13 residues.

V gene TRBV5-8 combines with J gene TRBJ2-7, with D tentatively TRBD2 (6 bases). Germline V gene lookup returns CDR1 SGHTS and CDR2 YDEGEE. This CDR3 region has 14 residues. V gave up 4 bases and J gave up 3 bases, with 14 bases separating them. The CDR3 loop reads CASSLRLGYYEQYF. The CDR3 DNA follows: TGTGCCAGCAGCCTAAGACTAGGATACTACGAGCAGTACTTC.

CDR3 protein: CASSPLAGEGEQYF. In DNA, the CDR3 is TGTGCCAGCTCACCTCTAGCAGGCGAAGGCGAGCAGTACTTC. This rearrangement joins TRBV18 to TRBJ2-7; tentatively, D is TRBD2 (5 bases). This CDR3 comprises 14 residues. Looked up from germline, CDR1 is KGHSH and CDR2 is LQKENI. V was trimmed by 3 bases and J by 6 bases, leaving 15 bases between them.

This clone has only a few counts. The chain is built from TRBV5-1 and TRBJ1-5; 7 bases map to TRBD1. CDR3 length: 17 amino acids. Germline trimming cut 4 bases from V and 4 bases from J; bases unmatched to any gene: 14. Germline assignment: CDR1 SGHRS and CDR2 YFSETQ. This CDR3 is CASSGRNRGKRNQPQHF. In DNA, the CDR3 is TGCGCCAGCAGCGGCCGGAACAGGGGCAAAAGAAATCAGCCCCAGCATTTT.

The genes are TRBV6-6 and TRBJ2-7; TRBD2 aligns across 11 bases. Germline V gives CDR1 MNHNY, CDR2 SVGAGI (reference sequence). This CDR3 is built from 15 residues. V shed 10 bases and J 2 bases; nucleotides not matched to a gene: 10. The CDR3 reads CATWGLAETTYEQYF. As DNA, the CDR3 is TGTGCCACCTGGGGACTAGCGGAAACCACCTACGAGCAGTACTTC.

The J gene is TRBJ1-1, the V gene TRBV29-1, with D uncertain. Germline CDR1 is SQVTM and CDR2 is ANQGSEA. V was trimmed by 7 bases and J by 4 bases, leaving 19 bases between them. The CDR3 length is 14 residues. The CDR3 DNA reads TGCAGCGCCGCAAGGCGGGAATCTATCACTGAAGCTTTCTTT. Amino acid sequence: CSAARRESITEAFF.

This clone was seen only once. This chain joins TRBV5-8 and TRBJ1-6; D ambiguous. There are 15 residues in the CDR3. The germline V gene has CDR1 SGHTS and CDR2 YDEGEE. The germline V and J ends were trimmed by 2 bases and 6 bases, with 12 bases remaining between them. In DNA, the CDR3 is TGTGCCAGCAGCTTCGAGGGTTTTCGTAATTCACCCCTCCACTTT. The encoded protein is CASSFEGFRNSPLHF. The entire variable domain, with the rest obtained from reference TRBV5-8 and TRBJ1-6, is as follows: EAGVTQSPTHLIKTRGQQATLRCSPISGHTSVYWYQQALGLGLQFLLWYDEGEERNRGNFPPRFSGRQFPNYSSELNVNALELEDSALYLCASSFEGFRNSPLHFGNGTRLTVT.

This clone appeared a few times. The V and J genes are TRBV7-6 and TRBJ1-1, with 8 bases identical to TRBD1. CDR3 length equals 13 residues. With 1 base clipped from V and 11 bases from J, the junction kept 6 bases outside the gene matches. The germline gives CDR1 SGHVS, CDR2 FNYEAQ. The chain's CDR3 is CASSLGERQGAFF. CDR3 in DNA: TGTGCCAGCAGCTTAGGGGAGAGACAGGGGGCTTTCTTT.

The chain couples TRBV7-9 to TRBJ2-1; 10 bases align to TRBD1. Germline values: CDR1 SEHNR, CDR2 FQNEAQ (reference sequence). V was clipped by 5 bases and J by 7 bases; unmatched bases: 5. The CDR3 totals 14 residues. The CDR3 sequence is CASSPGTGENEQFF. The CDR3 nucleotides are TGTGCCAGCAGCCCAGGGACAGGGGAGAATGAGCAGTTCTTC.

V gene TRBV5-1 combines with J gene TRBJ2-6, with D tentatively TRBD2 (6 bases). V shed 4 bases and J shed 4 bases, with 15 bases lying between them. The CDR3 consists of 16 residues. In germline, CDR1 is SGHRS, CDR2 YFSETQ. The CDR3 is CASSLSGGGGANVLTF. The CDR3 bases are TGCGCCAGCAGCCTTTCCGGGGGTGGCGGGGCCAACGTCCTGACTTTC. The variable domain in full, completed from reference TRBV5-1 and TRBJ2-6, reads KAGVTQTPRYLIKTRGQQVTLSCSPISGHRSVSWYQQTPGQGLQFLFEYFSETQRNKGNFPGRFSGRQFSNSRSEMNVSTLELGDSALYLCASSLSGGGGANVLTFGAGSRLTVL.

This clone was picked up a small number of times. The chain recombines TRBV5-1 with TRBJ2-5, with 7 nucleotides matching TRBD1. Trimming cost V 0 bases and J 4 bases; bases outside gene matches: 3. The CDR3 contains 14 residues. Looked up from germline, CDR1 is SGHRS and CDR2 is YFSETQ. The CDR3 spells CASSLEGARETQYF. The CDR3 DNA reads TGCGCCAGCAGCTTGGAGGGGGCTAGAGAGACCCAGTACTTC. The full variable domain, in which reference TRBV5-1 and TRBJ2-5 provide the parts outside the CDR3, is KAGVTQTPRYLIKTRGQQVTLSCSPISGHRSVSWYQQTPGQGLQFLFEYFSETQRNKGNFPGRFSGRQFSNSRSEMNVSTLELGDSALYLCASSLEGARETQYFGPGTRLLVL.

V and J are TRBV4-3 and TRBJ2-7, with D unclear. From germline, CDR1 is LGHNA and CDR2 YSLEER. The CDR3 has 14 residues. Trimming took off 0 bases at V and 0 bases at J, with 6 bases between the two ends. The CDR3 is CASSQEASSYEQYF. CDR3 bases: TGCGCCAGCAGCCAAGAGGCAAGCTCCTACGAGCAGTACTTC.

The DNA of the CDR3 is TGTGCCAGCAGCCAAGAGTTCAATCAGCCCCAGCATTTT. Its translation is CASSQEFNQPQHF. The V gene is TRBV16, the J gene TRBJ1-5; no clear D. CDR1 and CDR2 (germline): KGHSY, FQNENV. Trimming took 2 bases from V and 3 from J, leaving 5 bases between them. This CDR3 has 13 residues.

The chain employs TRBV7-9 and TRBJ2-2; the D gene is possibly TRBD2 (6 bases). Trimming shortened V by 2 bases and J by 4 bases, and 17 bases separated the two germline ends. The CDR3 covers 17 residues. Germline V CDR1 and CDR2: SEHNR, FQNEAQ (reference sequence). CDR3 residues: CASSLSSRRARTGELFF. As DNA, the CDR3 is TGTGCCAGCAGCTTATCTAGCCGGAGGGCCCGCACCGGGGAGCTGTTTTTT.

The chain links TRBV21-1 to TRBJ1-1; TRBD1 is the table's D call and was not checked against the DNA. TRBV21-1 is a listed pseudogene. This CDR3 region has 16 residues. This chain's CDR3 is CASNAKGAVMNTEAFF. Written as DNA, the CDR3 is TGTGCCAGTAATGCCAAAGGGGCCGTTATGAACACTGAAGCTTTCTTT.